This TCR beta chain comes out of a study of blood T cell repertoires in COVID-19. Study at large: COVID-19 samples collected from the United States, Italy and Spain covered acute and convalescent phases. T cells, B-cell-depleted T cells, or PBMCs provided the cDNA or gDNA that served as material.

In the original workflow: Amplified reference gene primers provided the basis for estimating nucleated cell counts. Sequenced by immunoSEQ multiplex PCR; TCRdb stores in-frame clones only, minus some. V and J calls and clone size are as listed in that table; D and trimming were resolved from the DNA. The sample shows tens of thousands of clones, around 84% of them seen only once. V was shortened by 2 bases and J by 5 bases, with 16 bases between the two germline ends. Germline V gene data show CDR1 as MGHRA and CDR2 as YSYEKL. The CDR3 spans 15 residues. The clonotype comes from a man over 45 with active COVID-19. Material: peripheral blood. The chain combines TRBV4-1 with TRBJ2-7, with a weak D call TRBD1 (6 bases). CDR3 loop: CASSQTQGPEDEQYF. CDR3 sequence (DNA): TGCGCCAGCAGCCAAACACAGGGACCTGAGGACGAGCAGTACTTC.